The 15 T cell receptor beta chains below all came from one sample that was sequenced in a study of CD8 T cells in ankylosing spondylitis (dated by TCRdb to about 2017). Libraries were made using 5' RACE. The sequencer was an Illumina HiSeq 2500. TCRdb's own reprocessing of the public reads used fastp at Q25 and MiXCR and kept productive beta chains. For every CDR3 protein sequence, its rows merge into one entry that carries the most common genes and DNA. For this sample the table gives about 270,000 distinct CDR3 sequences, of which more than 25% were detected only once. Roughly 4% of the sample is taken by the ten largest. The source material was blood, either unsorted or a sorted T cell fraction (not recorded which). These receptors originate from a male donor with ankylosing spondylitis or in good health (not recorded which).

This chain links TRBV20-1 with TRBJ2-5; TRBD1 aligns across 7 bases. The V gene's germline CDR1 is DFQATT and CDR2 SNEGSKA (reference sequence). V trimming: 0 bases; J trimming: 4 bases; junction bases outside the gene matches: 8. The CDR3 extends over 15 amino acids. CDR3 in amino acids: CSARDVGGDLETQYF. The CDR3 DNA reads as TGCAGTGCTAGAGATGTAGGGGGCGATTTAGAGACCCAGTACTTC.

This chain joins TRBV29-1 and TRBJ2-5; TRBD1 matches at 8 bases. The germline CDR1 and CDR2 sequences are SQVTM and ANQGSEA. The CDR3 is 12 residues long. The junction had 5 bases not matched to a gene; V was cut back by 7 bases and J by 4 bases. This CDR3 is CSGGTGRETQYF. CDR3 DNA sequence: TGCAGCGGGGGGACAGGTAGAGAGACCCAGTACTTC.

This clonotype was counted between two and nine times. This chain uses TRBV18 with TRBJ1-2; no clear D. Germline loops: CDR1 KGHSH, CDR2 LQKENI. The CDR3 totals 12 residues. V lost 3 bases and J lost 8, with 10 bases in between. CDR3 bases: TGTGCCAGCTCACCCTCCGGGTACGGCTACACCTTC. Protein: CASSPSGYGYTF.

The chain carries TRBV12-3 or TRBV12-4 and TRBJ2-1, with D perhaps TRBD1 (7 bases). This CDR3 comprises 17 residues. The V and J ends lost 2 bases and 6 bases respectively, with 20 bases between them. The CDR3 DNA follows: TGTGCCAGCAGTTTACCACCGGGACAGCGGGTCATCAATGAGCAGTTCTTC. This encodes CASSLPPGQRVINEQFF.

This clonotype was counted between two and nine times. The rearrangement joins TRBV6-1 to TRBJ2-7; perhaps TRBD1 as D (6 bases). Germline V gives CDR1 MNHNS, CDR2 SASEGT. The CDR3 is 13 residues long. The germline V and J ends were trimmed by 6 bases and 0 bases, with 9 bases remaining between them. CDR3 region: CASRGQSSYEQYF. The DNA for the CDR3 is TGTGCCAGCAGAGGACAGAGCTCCTACGAGCAGTACTTC.

This clonotype was detected once. The genes are TRBV20-1 and TRBJ2-3, with TRBD2 matching 13 bases. V shed 3 bases and J 6 bases; nucleotides not matched to a gene: 3. Germline V lookup: CDR1 DFQATT, CDR2 SNEGSKA (reference sequence). The CDR3 runs to 14 residues. In DNA, the CDR3 is TGCAGTGCTAGCGGGACTAGCGGGGCTGATACGCAGTATTTT. Its translation is CSASGTSGADTQYF.

V and J are TRBV20-1 and TRBJ2-7, with TRBD1 as a possible D gene (6 bases). Trimming removed 6 bases at V and 0 bases at J, with 15 bases between. There are 14 residues in the CDR3. Germline CDR1 reads DFQATT; CDR2 reads SNEGSKA (reference sequence). The CDR3 sequence: CSAPGTRGSYEQYF. The CDR3 coding sequence is TGCAGTGCCCCAGGGACACGCGGCTCCTACGAGCAGTACTTC.

V gene TRBV10-3 combines with J gene TRBJ1-2; possible D gene TRBD1, 5 bases. The V end was cut by 0 bases, the J end by 4 bases, with 9 bases between. Germline CDR1 and CDR2: ENHRY and SYGVKD. The CDR3 has 14 amino acids. The DNA for the CDR3 is TGTGCCATCAGTGAGTCGACAGAGGGCTATGGCTACACCTTC. As protein: CAISESTEGYGYTF.

The table lists this clonotype with a few counts. This chain joins TRBV12-3 or TRBV12-4 and TRBJ1-5; no clear D gene. The CDR3 length is 15 residues. V lost 3 bases, J lost 4 bases, and 13 bases lay in between. The CDR3 nucleotides are TGTGCCAGCAGTTTTAGGAGGGAAGGGAATCAGCCCCAGCATTTT. As protein: CASSFRREGNQPQHF.

The chain has TRBV12-3 or TRBV12-4 and TRBJ1-1, with 7 bases fitting TRBD1. The CDR3 consists of 16 residues. V was clipped by 7 bases and J by 0 bases; unmatched bases: 11. The CDR3 reads CASIHGDSLLNTEAFF. Written as DNA, the CDR3 is TGTGCCAGCATCCACGGGGACAGCCTGTTGAACACTGAAGCTTTCTTT.

This clonotype was counted a few times. The rearrangement uses TRBV20-1 and TRBJ1-1; 7 nucleotides match TRBD1. V lost 0 bases to trimming and J lost 9 bases; unmatched junction nucleotides: 13. CDR1 and CDR2 from the germline V gene are DFQATT and SNEGSKA (reference sequence). The CDR3 extends over 15 amino acids. The CDR3 region has the DNA TGCAGTGCTAGAGATCTAGGGACAGCCAATACTAAAGCTTTCTTT. It translates to CSARDLGTANTKAFF.

This clonotype showed up just a few times. The gene calls are TRBV29-1 and TRBJ1-1, with D unclear. The CDR3 covers 13 residues. The V end was cut by 5 bases, the J end by 10 bases, with 20 bases between. Per the germline V gene, CDR1 is SQVTM and CDR2 is ANQGSEA. CDR3 loop: CSVLGRLSIGAFF. The CDR3 nucleotides are TGCAGCGTTCTGGGTCGTTTGTCAATTGGAGCTTTCTTT.

The rearrangement joins TRBV11-1 to TRBJ2-3, with 7 bases aligning to TRBD1. CDR3 size: 16 residues. The germline V gene has CDR1 SGHAT and CDR2 FQDESV (reference sequence). J was trimmed by 0 bases and V by 4 bases; bases with no gene match: 7. As DNA, the CDR3 is TGTGCCAGCAGCTCCGGGACAGTCCCAAGCACAGATACGCAGTATTTT. Translated, it gives CASSSGTVPSTDTQYF.

The J gene is TRBJ1-2, the V gene TRBV5-1; 9 nucleotides match TRBD1. V gave up 4 bases and J gave up 4 bases; unmatched junction bases: 8. The CDR3 length is 15 residues. The V gene's germline CDR1 is SGHRS and CDR2 YFSETQ. Written as DNA, the CDR3 is TGCGCCAGCAGCCCGGGACAGGGAGGAAGCTATGGCTACACCTTC. Its protein product is CASSPGQGGSYGYTF. The full variable domain, rest sourced from reference TRBV5-1 and TRBJ1-2, is KAGVTQTPRYLIKTRGQQVTLSCSPISGHRSVSWYQQTPGQGLQFLFEYFSETQRNKGNFPGRFSGRQFSNSRSEMNVSTLELGDSALYLCASSPGQGGSYGYTFGSGTRLTVV.

This clonotype was seen more than once but under ten times. The chain is built from TRBV27 and TRBJ2-7, with D tentatively TRBD1 (6 bases). Trimming shortened V by 3 bases and J by 4 bases, and 13 bases separated the two germline ends. The CDR3 spans 14 residues. In germline, CDR1 is MNHEY, CDR2 SMNVEV (reference sequence). The CDR3 region is CASSFEQGSYEQYF. DNA for the CDR3: TGTGCCAGCAGTTTCGAACAGGGTAGTTACGAGCAGTACTTC.